The present entry profiles one T cell receptor beta chain with its context. The target antigen is unknown. Libraries were prepared by immunoSEQ multiplex PCR; TCRdb keeps only in-frame clonotypes and omits some of them. Of around 2.5 million clones listed, 93% are singletons. This sample stems from a study of shared clonotypes between healthy human individuals. Study-level points and caveats: Naive subsets usually exceeded memory subsets in estimated richness. It was anticipated that sequencing depth would influence how many clonotypes donors shared.

V dropped 3 bases and J dropped 5 bases, with 20 bases sitting between them. Germline CDR1 is SGHNT and CDR2 is YYREEE (reference sequence). The CDR3 length is 16 residues. The chain combines TRBV5-4 with TRBJ1-1, with D uncertain. The sequence derives from a man aged 18 to 30 in good health. Some clones in this sample may be carry-over from other donors' samples. Sequencing was done on a sample of naive CD4+ T cells from PBMCs. Subset noted: CD45RA+ positively selected. DNA of the CDR3: TGTGCCAGCAGCTCCCGTCAGGCGGAACGTGGGACTGAAGCTTTCTTT. Translation gives CASSSRQAERGTEAFF.